Listed below are T cell receptor beta chains from one sample, sequenced in a study of vaccination and CD4 T cells after COVID-19. Using its own MiXCR run on the PCR reads, TCRdb lists one record per CDR3 protein. The sample lists roughly 20,000 distinct CDR3 sequences; about 51% were seen once. No antigen has been identified for these receptors. The source material was CD4+ T cells from blood, cultured in vitro, sampled about 7 months after SARS-CoV-2 vaccination. The receptors derive from a human donor who had recovered from COVID-19. Both conserved end residues are part of each CDR3. The D gene is left open where the match is weak. The size entry is marked missing in some rows and otherwise reads once, few, many or a size class.

clone_size j_call d_call v_call cdr3_nt cdr3_aa
- TRBJ2-5 TRBD2 TRBV7-6 TGTGCCAGCAGCTTAGAGCCAACTCCCTCCAGCGGGGGGCGGGAGACCCAGTACTTC CASSLEPTPSSGGRETQYF
- TRBJ2-3 TRBD2 TRBV27 TGTGCCAGCGGACTAGCGGGTAGCACAGATACGCAGTATTTT CASGLAGSTDTQYF
- TRBJ2-7 - TRBV5-1 TGCGCCAGCAGCTGGGAAATGGACACCATTTACGAGCAGTACTTC CASSWEMDTIYEQYF
- TRBJ2-2 - TRBV19 TGTGCCAGTAGTATGGACAGATGGTCCCCGAACACCGGGGAGCTGTTTTTT CASSMDRWSPNTGELFF
- TRBJ1-6 TRBD1 TRBV19 TGTGCCAGTAGTAGGGACAGCTTCGATAATTCACCCCTCCACTTT CASSRDSFDNSPLHF
- TRBJ2-5 - TRBV7-3 TGTGCCAGCAGCCCAACAGGGAGCCAAGAGACCCAGTACTTC CASSPTGSQETQYF
- TRBJ2-1 TRBD1 TRBV19 TGTGCCAGTAGACGACAGGGGAACAATGAGCAGTTCTTC CASRRQGNNEQFF
- TRBJ2-5 - TRBV24-1 TGTGCCACCAGTGACTATACTTCCGAGACCCAGTACTTC CATSDYTSETQYF
few TRBJ1-1 - TRBV7-9 TGTGCCAGCAGCTCTGACTGGAACACTGAAGCTTTCTTT CASSSDWNTEAFF
once TRBJ2-7 TRBD2 TRBV20-1 TGCAGTGCTGGAAGAGCGGGAGGGCGGAACGAGCAGTACTTC CSAGRAGGRNEQYF
few TRBJ1-3 - TRBV7-3 TGTGCCAGCACAGGAAACACCATATATTTT CASTGNTIYF
once TRBJ2-1 TRBD2 TRBV24-1 TGTGCCACCAGGATGAGCGGGAGTGTGGATGAGCAGTTCTTC CATRMSGSVDEQFF
- TRBJ2-3 TRBD2 TRBV7-9 TGTGCCAGCAGCCCGGGACTACCCGTGGATACGCAGTATTTT CASSPGLPVDTQYF
- TRBJ2-3 - TRBV20-1 TGCAGTGCTACCAAGACAGGCACAGATACGCAGTATTTT CSATKTGTDTQYF
- TRBJ1-6 - TRBV20-1 TGCAGTGCTAGAGATCTGAGTGGCCTCGGATCACCCCTCCACTTT CSARDLSGLGSPLHF
- TRBJ2-7 - TRBV19 TGTGCCAGTAGTAGACCGGGGCAAAGAGAGCAGTACTTC CASSRPGQREQYF
- TRBJ2-3 - TRBV18 TGTGCCAGCTCACTCAGTTGGGGAGATACGCAGTATTTT CASSLSWGDTQYF
medium-sized TRBJ2-1 TRBD2 TRBV10-3 TGTGCCATCAGTGGGAGGGGACTAGCGGGCTCCTACAATGAGCAGTTCTTC CAISGRGLAGSYNEQFF
few TRBJ2-7 TRBD2 TRBV12-3/TRBV12-4 TGTGCCAGCAGTGCCGGACTAGCGGACCCTTACGAGCAGTACTTC CASSAGLADPYEQYF
- TRBJ1-6 - TRBV7-2 TGTGCCAGCAGCTTAGAGGGGGATCCGTTTTCACCCCTCCACTTT CASSLEGDPFSPLHF
- TRBJ1-6 - TRBV6-2/TRBV6-3 TGTGCCAGCAGTTACGGCCATAATTCACCCCTCCACTTT CASSYGHNSPLHF
- TRBJ2-3 TRBD2 TRBV7-3 TGTGCCAGCAGGTCTAGCGGGGGCGGCACAGATACGCAGTATTTT CASRSSGGGTDTQYF